This TCR beta chain came from a study of blood T cell repertoires in COVID-19. Per the original data handling: Nucleated cell counts were estimated from reference gene primer amplification. Profiling relied on immunoSEQ multiplex PCR, and the TCRdb table lists in-frame clones only, not all of them. V, J and clone size were drawn from that table, and D and trimming were deduced from the DNA. Of 300,000 to 350,000 clones in the sample, about 90% were seen once. Cohorts were determined from participant-reported clinical history. This TCR was sampled from a young woman with acute COVID-19. Sequenced input: PBMCs or T cells enriched from blood (not recorded which).

CDR3 sequence reads: CASSQTGSRYPQHF. CDR3 nucleotide sequence: TGTGCCAGCAGCCAGACAGGGAGTCGTTATCCCCAGCATTTT. J is TRBJ1-5 and V is TRBV6-5, with 7 nucleotides matching TRBD1. The germline V gene encodes CDR1 MNHEY and CDR2 SVGAGI. The CDR3 consists of 14 residues. Trimming took 6 bases from V and 10 from J; bases not matched to a gene: 12.